The rows below give T cell receptor beta chains drawn from one sample of a study of shared clonotypes between healthy human individuals. Data came from immunoSEQ multiplex PCR; TCRdb stores just in-frame clones and leaves some out. Of 1.6 million or so clones listed, approximately 96% are singletons. Material for sequencing was naive CD4+ T cells sorted from blood. Source of these receptors: a man aged 25 to 40 in good health. The CDR3 runs from the conserved cysteine through the conserved F or W. Each record gives: J gene, D gene, V gene, clone size, CDR3 DNA, CDR3 protein. The D gene is left open where the match is weak. Expanded clones get a size class; other rows say once, few or many, or leave the size out.

J gene: TRBJ2-7
D gene: .
V gene: TRBV21-1
clone size: .
CDR3 DNA: TGTGCCAGCAGCCCCCGGACAGGGGGCCACTACGAGCAGTACTTC
CDR3 protein: CASSPRTGGHYEQYF

J gene: TRBJ1-1
D gene: .
V gene: TRBV11-2
clone size: once
CDR3 DNA: TGTGCCAGCAGCTTAGATCTGGAAGCTTTCTTT
CDR3 protein: CASSLDLEAFF

J gene: TRBJ2-4
D gene: .
V gene: TRBV18
clone size: .
CDR3 DNA: TGTGCCAGCTCACCACTGGCTGAGGACATTCAGTACTTC
CDR3 protein: CASSPLAEDIQYF

J gene: TRBJ2-7
D gene: TRBD2
V gene: TRBV11-2
clone size: .
CDR3 DNA: TGTGCCAGCAGCGTTAGCGGGAGGAGCTCCTACGAGCAGTACTTC
CDR3 protein: CASSVSGRSSYEQYF

J gene: TRBJ2-7
D gene: .
V gene: TRBV21-1
clone size: .
CDR3 DNA: TGTGCCAGCAGCAAATCGACAGGGGAGGATTACGAGCAGTACTTC
CDR3 protein: CASSKSTGEDYEQYF

J gene: TRBJ2-3
D gene: TRBD2
V gene: TRBV11-2
clone size: .
CDR3 DNA: TGTGCCAGCAGCTTAGGGTCCGTAGCGGGGACGCAGTATTTT
CDR3 protein: CASSLGSVAGTQYF

J gene: TRBJ2-5
D gene: TRBD2
V gene: TRBV29-1
clone size: once
CDR3 DNA: TGCAGCGTCCCGGGGGGTGGCTCTCAAGAGACCCAGTACTTC
CDR3 protein: CSVPGGGSQETQYF

J gene: TRBJ2-3
D gene: .
V gene: TRBV5-8
clone size: .
CDR3 DNA: TGTGCCAGCAGTTACCTGGGGAAGAGCACAGATACGCAGTATTTT
CDR3 protein: CASSYLGKSTDTQYF

J gene: TRBJ2-4
D gene: TRBD2
V gene: TRBV4-3
clone size: once
CDR3 DNA: TGCGCCAGCAGCCAAGTAGCGGGAGGGATTCTGAATGACAAAAACATTCAGTACTTC
CDR3 protein: CASSQVAGGILNDKNIQYF

J gene: TRBJ1-2
D gene: TRBD1
V gene: TRBV15
clone size: few
CDR3 DNA: TGTGCCACCAGCAGTCCCAGGACAGGGGACTATGGCTACACCTTC
CDR3 protein: CATSSPRTGDYGYTF

J gene: TRBJ2-5
D gene: .
V gene: TRBV5-6
clone size: .
CDR3 DNA: TGTGCCAGCAGCCCCGGGCTTACGGGGGAGACCCAGTACTTC
CDR3 protein: CASSPGLTGETQYF

J gene: TRBJ1-2
D gene: TRBD1
V gene: TRBV6-5
clone size: .
CDR3 DNA: TGTGCCAGCAGTTACTCCAGGACAGGGGGCGGCTATGGCTACACCTTC
CDR3 protein: CASSYSRTGGGYGYTF

J gene: TRBJ1-3
D gene: .
V gene: TRBV6-1
clone size: .
CDR3 DNA: TGTGCCGCAACAGGAATACGCTCTGGAAACACCATATATTTT
CDR3 protein: CAATGIRSGNTIYF

J gene: TRBJ2-5
D gene: TRBD1
V gene: TRBV14
clone size: .
CDR3 DNA: TGTGCCAGCAGAGTTACAGGGGTCGGGACCCAGTACTTC
CDR3 protein: CASRVTGVGTQYF

J gene: TRBJ1-5
D gene: .
V gene: TRBV29-1
clone size: once
CDR3 DNA: TGCAGCGTTGAAGGACCCAATCAGCCCCAGCATTTT
CDR3 protein: CSVEGPNQPQHF

J gene: TRBJ2-7
D gene: .
V gene: TRBV5-1
clone size: .
CDR3 DNA: TGCGCCAGCAGCTTGGCCAGGTATGGTGAGGTCTCCTACGAGCAGTACTTC
CDR3 protein: CASSLARYGEVSYEQYF

J gene: TRBJ1-5
D gene: TRBD1
V gene: TRBV2
clone size: .
CDR3 DNA: TGTGCCAGCAGTGAAACAGGGGGCAGTCAGCCCCAGCATTTT
CDR3 protein: CASSETGGSQPQHF

J gene: TRBJ1-3
D gene: .
V gene: TRBV6-5
clone size: .
CDR3 DNA: TGTGCCAGCAGTTACTCGGATTCAGGGGGAAACACCATATATTTT
CDR3 protein: CASSYSDSGGNTIYF

J gene: TRBJ2-1
D gene: TRBD2
V gene: TRBV5-1
clone size: .
CDR3 DNA: TGCGCCAGCAGCTTGGTGGGCCTAGCGGGAGGATACAATGAGCAGTTCTTC
CDR3 protein: CASSLVGLAGGYNEQFF

J gene: TRBJ1-1
D gene: .
V gene: TRBV27
clone size: .
CDR3 DNA: TGTGCCAGCAGTCCACAGATCATGAACACTGAAGCTTTCTTT
CDR3 protein: CASSPQIMNTEAFF

J gene: TRBJ2-1
D gene: TRBD2
V gene: TRBV5-1
clone size: .
CDR3 DNA: TGCGCCAGCAGCTCCTCCGGGACTACGGGTGATGAGCAGTTCTTC
CDR3 protein: CASSSSGTTGDEQFF

J gene: TRBJ1-2
D gene: .
V gene: TRBV11-2
clone size: .
CDR3 DNA: TGTGCCAGCAACGACCGAGTCAATAACTATGGCTACACCTTC
CDR3 protein: CASNDRVNNYGYTF

J gene: TRBJ2-5
D gene: TRBD1
V gene: TRBV6-5
clone size: .
CDR3 DNA: TGTGCCAGCAGTTACCGGGACAGGCAAGAGACCCAGTACTTC
CDR3 protein: CASSYRDRQETQYF

J gene: TRBJ2-2
D gene: TRBD2
V gene: TRBV7-6
clone size: .
CDR3 DNA: TGTGCCAGCAGCTTACAGCGGGAGGGTCCCACCGGGGAGCTGTTTTTT
CDR3 protein: CASSLQREGPTGELFF

J gene: TRBJ1-2
D gene: TRBD1
V gene: TRBV9
clone size: .
CDR3 DNA: TGTGCCAGCAGCGAGGGACCGGGACAGGGGTCGTATGGCTACACCTTC
CDR3 protein: CASSEGPGQGSYGYTF

J gene: TRBJ1-4
D gene: .
V gene: TRBV19
clone size: .
CDR3 DNA: TGTGCCAGTAAAAGAGAACAGGGCTTTTTTCCTGAAAAACTGTTTTTT
CDR3 protein: CASKREQGFFPEKLFF

J gene: TRBJ2-1
D gene: TRBD2
V gene: TRBV14
clone size: .
CDR3 DNA: TGTGCCAGCAGCTCAGGACTAGCGGTCAATGAGCAGTTCTTC
CDR3 protein: CASSSGLAVNEQFF

J gene: TRBJ1-2
D gene: TRBD1
V gene: TRBV6-5
clone size: .
CDR3 DNA: TGTGCCAGCTCCTTGACAGGGCGCGATGGCTACACCTTC
CDR3 protein: CASSLTGRDGYTF

J gene: TRBJ2-3
D gene: TRBD1
V gene: TRBV5-1
clone size: .
CDR3 DNA: TGCGCCAGCAGCTTACCGACAGGGGGTCGCACAGATACGCAGTATTTT
CDR3 protein: CASSLPTGGRTDTQYF

J gene: TRBJ2-5
D gene: .
V gene: TRBV18
clone size: .
CDR3 DNA: TGTGCCAGCTCACCACAGGGCGGAGAGACCCAGTACTTC
CDR3 protein: CASSPQGGETQYF

J gene: TRBJ2-7
D gene: TRBD1
V gene: TRBV7-2
clone size: .
CDR3 DNA: TGTGCCAGCAGCTTAGAGGGGACAGGGTTTCGCGAGCAGTACTTC
CDR3 protein: CASSLEGTGFREQYF

J gene: TRBJ2-6
D gene: .
V gene: TRBV5-1
clone size: .
CDR3 DNA: TGCGCCAGCAGCTTGAGGAGTTTCTCTGGGGCCAACGTCCTGACTTTC
CDR3 protein: CASSLRSFSGANVLTF

J gene: TRBJ2-3
D gene: .
V gene: TRBV27
clone size: .
CDR3 DNA: TGTGCCAGCAGTTTACAGGGGACGAATACGCAGTATTTT
CDR3 protein: CASSLQGTNTQYF

J gene: TRBJ2-1
D gene: TRBD2
V gene: TRBV29-1
clone size: .
CDR3 DNA: TGCAGCGTTGTCCCTAGCGGGAGCTACAATGAGCAGTTCTTC
CDR3 protein: CSVVPSGSYNEQFF

J gene: TRBJ2-7
D gene: TRBD1
V gene: TRBV6-1
clone size: .
CDR3 DNA: TGTGCCAGCAGTCTCTGGGACAGGGCGTACGAGCAGTACTTC
CDR3 protein: CASSLWDRAYEQYF

J gene: TRBJ1-2
D gene: TRBD1
V gene: TRBV6-5
clone size: .
CDR3 DNA: TGTGCCAGCAGTCTGGACAGGGGAGCTGGCTACACCTTC
CDR3 protein: CASSLDRGAGYTF

J gene: TRBJ2-7
D gene: .
V gene: TRBV10-3
clone size: .
CDR3 DNA: TGTGCCATCAGTGACTTGGCAGGCTCCTACGAGCAGTACTTC
CDR3 protein: CAISDLAGSYEQYF

J gene: TRBJ2-2
D gene: .
V gene: TRBV18
clone size: .
CDR3 DNA: TGTGCCAGCTCGCGCATGGACAGCACCGGGGAGCTGTTTTTT
CDR3 protein: CASSRMDSTGELFF

J gene: TRBJ1-5
D gene: .
V gene: TRBV5-1
clone size: .
CDR3 DNA: TGCGCCAGCAGTTATTATGGGGATCAGCCCCAGCATTTT
CDR3 protein: CASSYYGDQPQHF

J gene: TRBJ2-7
D gene: TRBD2
V gene: TRBV11-2
clone size: .
CDR3 DNA: TGTGCCAGCAGCTTAGATCCGACGGGACTAGCTTACGAGCAGTACTTC
CDR3 protein: CASSLDPTGLAYEQYF

J gene: TRBJ1-3
D gene: TRBD1
V gene: TRBV15
clone size: .
CDR3 DNA: TGTGCCACCAGCAAAAATACAGGGGTCCCTGGAAACACCATATATTTT
CDR3 protein: CATSKNTGVPGNTIYF

J gene: TRBJ1-4
D gene: .
V gene: TRBV19
clone size: .
CDR3 DNA: TGTGCCAGTAGTCAAAGCCGGCAGGCTGCAACTAATGAAAAACTGTTTTTT
CDR3 protein: CASSQSRQAATNEKLFF

J gene: TRBJ2-1
D gene: .
V gene: TRBV27
clone size: .
CDR3 DNA: TGTGCCAGCAGTTTAACTTACTACAATGAGCAGTTCTTC
CDR3 protein: CASSLTYYNEQFF

J gene: TRBJ2-7
D gene: TRBD2
V gene: TRBV7-2
clone size: .
CDR3 DNA: TGTGCCAGCAGCCCCCAGGGACTAGCGGGAGTTCACGAGCAGTACTTC
CDR3 protein: CASSPQGLAGVHEQYF

J gene: TRBJ2-1
D gene: .
V gene: TRBV5-5
clone size: .
CDR3 DNA: TGTGCCAGCAACACTAGGGACACCCAGGCTAGAAGAAATGAGCAGTTCTTC
CDR3 protein: CASNTRDTQARRNEQFF

J gene: TRBJ2-5
D gene: .
V gene: TRBV10-2
clone size: .
CDR3 DNA: TGCGCCAGCAGTGAGTGGTCGTTGGATCCGATGGAGGAGACCCAGTACTTC
CDR3 protein: CASSEWSLDPMEETQYF

J gene: TRBJ2-5
D gene: .
V gene: TRBV15
clone size: .
CDR3 DNA: TGTGCCACCAGCTTCTCTAGGTACCAAGAGACCCAGTACTTC
CDR3 protein: CATSFSRYQETQYF